This is a list of T cell receptor beta chains from one sample in a study of cytomegalovirus exposure and HLA in healthy donors. Method: immunoSEQ multiplex PCR; TCRdb's copy keeps in-frame clones and lacks some. The sample lists tens of thousands of clones, about four fifths occurring once. Sequenced: PBMCs. Source of these receptors: a woman aged 35 to 49 in good health and CMV-seropositive. Both conserved end residues are part of each CDR3. The order of the fields is V gene, clone size, D gene, J gene, CDR3 DNA, CDR3 protein. A D gene is named only where the DNA matches it firmly. Only some rows state a clone size, as once, few, many or a class for expanded clones.

V: TRBV28
size: -
D: TRBD2
J: TRBJ2-7
DNA: TGTGCCAGCAGTTTGGGGGGGACCGGCAGCTACGAGCAGTACTTC
CDR3: CASSLGGTGSYEQYF

V: TRBV7-9
size: -
D: -
J: TRBJ1-2
DNA: TGTGCCAGCAGCCCGCAGGGTGGTGGGTCTCGAGGCTACACCTTC
CDR3: CASSPQGGGSRGYTF

V: TRBV7-2
size: -
D: TRBD1
J: TRBJ2-7
DNA: TGTGCCAGCAGCTTAGCGATGTGGGACAGGGGGTCCTACGAGCAGTACTTC
CDR3: CASSLAMWDRGSYEQYF

V: TRBV5-6
size: once
D: TRBD2
J: TRBJ2-3
DNA: TGTGCCAGCAGCTTGGAAACTAGCGGGGGAGATACGCAGTATTTT
CDR3: CASSLETSGGDTQYF

V: TRBV18
size: -
D: -
J: TRBJ1-1
DNA: TGTGCCAGCTCACGACCGACAGGGAACACTGAAGCTTTCTTT
CDR3: CASSRPTGNTEAFF

V: TRBV27
size: -
D: -
J: TRBJ2-7
DNA: TGTGCCAGCTCGACAGGAGACGAGCAGTACTTC
CDR3: CASSTGDEQYF

V: TRBV28
size: -
D: -
J: TRBJ1-2
DNA: TGTGCCAGCAGTTTAGTCGAGTATGGCTACACCTTC
CDR3: CASSLVEYGYTF

V: TRBV18
size: -
D: -
J: TRBJ1-5
DNA: TGTGCCAGCTCACCAATGCCGACAGCTTATAGCAATCAGCCCCAGCATTTT
CDR3: CASSPMPTAYSNQPQHF

V: TRBV15
size: -
D: -
J: TRBJ2-7
DNA: TGTGCCACCAGCACCCAGACAGCAGCCCCCTACGAGCAGTACTTC
CDR3: CATSTQTAAPYEQYF

V: TRBV5-1
size: once
D: TRBD1
J: TRBJ1-3
DNA: TGCGCCAGCAGCTCTGGGACAGGGGCAGTCTCTGGAAACACCATATATTTT
CDR3: CASSSGTGAVSGNTIYF

V: TRBV10-3
size: -
D: -
J: TRBJ1-1
DNA: TGTGCCATCAGGGCACACGCGGTGAACACTGAAGCTTTCTTT
CDR3: CAIRAHAVNTEAFF

V: TRBV10-2
size: -
D: -
J: TRBJ2-7
DNA: TGCGCCAGCAGTGAAGTTGGGGGGGCCCTCCCCTACGAGCAGTACTTC
CDR3: CASSEVGGALPYEQYF

V: TRBV6-5
size: -
D: TRBD1
J: TRBJ1-5
DNA: TGTGCCAGCACCGAGAAGGACAGGGTCCATCAGCCCCAGCATTTT
CDR3: CASTEKDRVHQPQHF

V: TRBV4-2
size: -
D: TRBD1
J: TRBJ2-5
DNA: TGTGCCAGCAGCCCCCGGGACAGAGGGCAAGAGACCCAGTACTTC
CDR3: CASSPRDRGQETQYF

V: TRBV27
size: -
D: -
J: TRBJ2-7
DNA: TGTGCCAGCAGTTTACTGTCTAGCGACTACGAGCAGTACTTC
CDR3: CASSLLSSDYEQYF

V: TRBV10-3
size: -
D: -
J: TRBJ2-7
DNA: TGTGCCATCAGTGAATTTAGCGGAAACGAGCAGTACTTC
CDR3: CAISEFSGNEQYF

V: TRBV6-9
size: -
D: -
J: TRBJ2-1
DNA: -
CDR3: CASILGGPSYNEQFF

V: TRBV6-5
size: -
D: -
J: TRBJ1-1
DNA: TGTGCCAGCAGCCAGGCGGACAGGAACACTGAAGCTTTCTTT
CDR3: CASSQADRNTEAFF

V: TRBV10-1
size: few
D: -
J: TRBJ1-1
DNA: TGCGCCAGCAGTGAGGACAGCCTGAACACTGAAGCTTTCTTT
CDR3: CASSEDSLNTEAFF

V: TRBV20-1
size: -
D: -
J: TRBJ1-1
DNA: TGCAGTCGAGAAACGAACACTGAAGCTTTCTTT
CDR3: CSRETNTEAFF

V: TRBV6-5
size: once
D: -
J: TRBJ2-1
DNA: TGTGCCAGCAGCTCCAGGGGCAACTCCTACAATGAGCAGTTCTTC
CDR3: CASSSRGNSYNEQFF

V: TRBV19
size: once
D: TRBD1
J: TRBJ1-1
DNA: TGTGCCAGTAGTCCGACAGGGGCGAACACTGAAGCGTTCTTT
CDR3: CASSPTGANTEAFF

V: TRBV6-5
size: -
D: -
J: TRBJ1-1
DNA: TGTGCCAGCAGTTACTCGGCGGGGGGGAACACTGAAGCTTTCTTT
CDR3: CASSYSAGGNTEAFF

V: TRBV5-6
size: -
D: TRBD1
J: TRBJ2-2
DNA: TGTGCCAGCAGGACAGGGCGCACCGGGGAGCTGTTTTTT
CDR3: CASRTGRTGELFF

V: TRBV6-5
size: few
D: TRBD1
J: TRBJ2-7
DNA: TGTGCCAGCAGCCCCGGGACAGGAAACTACGAGCAGTACTTC
CDR3: CASSPGTGNYEQYF

V: TRBV4-1
size: -
D: TRBD1
J: TRBJ2-5
DNA: TGCGCCAGCAGCCAAGATCCCCCAGGACAGGAGCGACAAGAGACCCAGTACTTC
CDR3: CASSQDPPGQERQETQYF

V: TRBV28
size: -
D: TRBD1
J: TRBJ1-1
DNA: TGTGCCAGCAGCTTCTCCCTGGGACAGGCCCAGACTGAAGCTTTCTTT
CDR3: CASSFSLGQAQTEAFF

V: TRBV28
size: -
D: TRBD1
J: TRBJ1-5
DNA: TGTGCCAGCAGAGGTGACAGGGGGCACCAGCCCCAGCATTTT
CDR3: CASRGDRGHQPQHF

V: TRBV28
size: -
D: TRBD1
J: TRBJ1-3
DNA: TGTGCCAGCAGTATAGGACAGGGTAGTTTCTATGGAAACACCATATATTTT
CDR3: CASSIGQGSFYGNTIYF

V: TRBV12-5
size: -
D: -
J: TRBJ1-2
DNA: TGTGCTAGTGGTTCCAGCGGGGCCAGGCTTTATGGCTACACCTTC
CDR3: CASGSSGARLYGYTF

V: TRBV18
size: -
D: -
J: TRBJ2-5
DNA: TGTGCCAGCTCACCGACTCCGGGAGAGACCCAGTACTTC
CDR3: CASSPTPGETQYF

V: TRBV29-1
size: once
D: TRBD1
J: TRBJ1-1
DNA: TGCAGCCCAAAGGGACAGGGTAGATATGAAGACACTGAAGCTTTCTTT
CDR3: CSPKGQGRYEDTEAFF

V: TRBV19
size: -
D: TRBD1
J: TRBJ1-6
DNA: TGTGCCAGTAGGGTGGACAGGGTGAGTTCACCCCTCCACTTT
CDR3: CASRVDRVSSPLHF

V: TRBV27
size: -
D: -
J: TRBJ2-7
DNA: TGTGCCAGCAGTACGACGTCGACAGGTTATTTCTCCTACGAGCAGTACTTC
CDR3: CASSTTSTGYFSYEQYF

V: TRBV30
size: -
D: -
J: TRBJ1-1
DNA: TGTGCCTGGGATAGACGCGGGCAAGCTTTCTTT
CDR3: CAWDRRGQAFF

V: TRBV4-1
size: few
D: -
J: TRBJ1-2
DNA: TGCGCCAGCAGCCAAGAATCTCCCGCGGGGCAGGCTAACTATGGCTACACCTTC
CDR3: CASSQESPAGQANYGYTF

V: TRBV11-3
size: -
D: TRBD1
J: TRBJ1-2
DNA: TGTGCCAGCAGCTTTGGACGGGACAGGGTTAACTATGGCTACACCTTC
CDR3: CASSFGRDRVNYGYTF